This TCR beta chain was obtained from a study of cytomegalovirus exposure and HLA in healthy donors. Study-wide results and caveats: The authors judged a highly shared variant cluster likely a sequencing artifact.

This CDR3 has 13 amino acids. The germline V and J ends were trimmed by 1 base and 6 bases, with 11 bases remaining between them. Germline CDR1 and CDR2: SGHDT and YYEEEE. As to this clone: Its antigen is undetermined.

The PCR ran on 60 Vbeta and 13 Jbeta primers. The repertoire was sequenced with immunoSEQ multiplex PCR; TCRdb's copy has only in-frame clones and lacks some. The table has 91,000 or so clones, roughly 72% seen once. The rearrangement uses TRBV5-6 and TRBJ2-7, with D tentatively TRBD1 (7 bases). This receptor was taken from a man younger than 45 in good health and CMV-seropositive. Sequencing used PBMCs. The CDR3 loop reads CASSLTEGAEQYF. The CDR3 region has the DNA TGTGCCAGCAGCTTGACGGAGGGGGCCGAGCAGTACTTC.